This T cell receptor (beta chain) originates from a study of blood T cell repertoires in COVID-19. Study-wide background: Samples came from the United States, Italy and Spain, spanning acute and convalescent COVID-19. Sample material is recorded as cDNA or gDNA derived from T cells, B-cell-depleted T cells, or PBMCs.

Study processing details: From reference gene primer amplification, estimates of nucleated cell counts were derived. Clones were sequenced by immunoSEQ multiplex PCR, and TCRdb holds only the in-frame ones, with some missing. V, J and clone size are those of that table, while D and trimming were read from the DNA. This table has 55,000 to 80,000 clones, roughly 90% appearing once. This TCR was sampled from a woman in her fifties or sixties with acute or convalescent COVID-19. The specimen sequenced was peripheral blood.

The CDR3 DNA follows: TGTGCCAGCAGCTTAAGCCTCAGGGGACAGGGTCACAATGAGCAGTTCTTC. This encodes CASSLSLRGQGHNEQFF. The chain links TRBV7-9 to TRBJ2-1; 9 bases are shared with TRBD1. The CDR3 runs to 17 residues. V trimming: 2 bases; J trimming: 5 bases; junction bases outside the gene matches: 10. Germline CDR1 SEHNR, CDR2 FQNEAQ (reference sequence).